The subject of this entry is one T cell receptor beta chain. This CDR3 is 13 amino acids long. From germline, CDR1 is MNHEY and CDR2 SMNVEV (reference sequence). Trimming removed 8 bases at V and 4 bases at J, with 12 bases between. Clones were read by immunoSEQ multiplex PCR, and TCRdb kept only the in-frame ones, dropping some. The top ten clones hold roughly 6.1% of a sample with around 38,000 clones, around 92% of them seen once. The sample belongs to a study of T cell changes during pregnancy in multiple sclerosis. The chain combines TRBV27 with TRBJ2-1; D gene uncertain. This receptor was obtained from a female donor with multiple sclerosis, enrolled in a pregnancy study. The sequencing used CD8+ T cells from peripheral blood mononuclear cells, collected in the second trimester of pregnancy. The CDR3 loop reads CASGHSNYNEQFF. In DNA form, the CDR3 reads TGTGCCAGCGGTCACAGCAATTACAATGAGCAGTTCTTC.